The sequence of this T cell receptor beta chain was determined in a study of CD8 T cells in Susac syndrome. Study-wide background: The Susac syndrome patients that were sequenced included about 6 with active disease and eight in remission. Patients with Susac syndrome were therapy-naive, on corticosteroids, or on intravenous immunoglobulin alone at the time that blood was drawn.

Negative isolation was used for CD8+ and CD4+ T cells, and FACS enrichment was applied to TEMRA cells. V lost 1 base, J lost 1 base, and 15 bases lay in between. Germline V CDR1 and CDR2: DFQATT, SNEGSKA (reference sequence). The CDR3 is 16 amino acids. Random hexamers were used to reverse transcribe an amount of about 0.45 to 1 ug RNA. Using its own MiXCR run on the immunoSEQ multiplex PCR reads, TCRdb lists one record per CDR3 protein. Here the sample spans tens of thousands of distinct CDR3 sequences, about 92% being singletons. The sample consisted of CD4+ T cells from PBMCs. This receptor was obtained from a human donor with Susac syndrome. The V call is TRBV20-1, the J call TRBJ2-3, with D possibly matching TRBD2 (6 bases). The CDR3: CSARARGGARTDTQYF. For the CDR3, the DNA is TGCAGTGCTAGAGCTCGGGGCGGGGCCCGCACAGATACGCAGTATTTT.